This T cell receptor beta chain emerged from a study of human T cells and chemical hapten exposure. On the study more broadly: Across the whole study, which lasted 20 to 30 weeks, patients were given diphenylcyclopropenone on the scalp once a week.

Germline CDR1 SGHRS, CDR2 YFSETQ. The CDR3 is made up of 12 amino acids. V lost 4 bases and J lost 7; bases outside the gene matches: 3. As to time point: pre-sensitization, week 0. Treatment of the sample: therapeutic diphenylcyclopropenone sensitization with weekly scalp DPC. TCRdb redid the calling of the RACE reads with MiXCR, one entry per CDR3 protein. The data show approximately 52,000 distinct CDR3 sequences, roughly 9.9% seen once. Study findings and constraints: The donor cohort had alopecia, so its immune response may not match that of healthy people. Significantly greater numbers of large CDR3 similarity clusters came from expanded TCRs than from controls. With regard to DPC sensitization, TCRs above 1 in 1000 frequency did not change.

This clonotype was seen repeatedly, ten times or more. Its target is not known. The input for sequencing was whole blood, taken in connection with sensitization to the hapten diphenylcyclopropenone (DPC). This chain connects TRBV5-1 to TRBJ1-1; TRBD1 matches 8 bases. This receptor was taken from a woman between 40 and 55 years old with alopecia areata. Some clones in this sample may be carry-over from other donors' samples. The CDR3 reads CASSETGVEAFF. CDR3 DNA: TGCGCCAGCAGCGAGACAGGGGTTGAAGCTTTCTTT.